This TCR beta chain is from a study of blood T cell repertoires in COVID-19. In the authors' methods: Nucleated cell number was recorded as an estimate derived from reference gene primer amplification. The repertoire was sequenced with immunoSEQ multiplex PCR; TCRdb's copy has only in-frame clones and lacks some. That table furnishes V, J and clone size, whereas the DNA furnished D and trimming. The repertoire holds 200,000 to 250,000 clones, with about 86% as singletons. Germline V gene data show CDR1 as SGHKS and CDR2 as YYEKEE (reference sequence). This CDR3 spans 15 amino acids. V gave up 2 bases and J gave up 8 bases; unmatched junction bases: 11.

The J gene is TRBJ1-2, the V gene TRBV5-5, with 8 bases fitting TRBD1. The receptor comes from a woman aged 30 to 39 who had recovered from COVID-19. The sequenced sample was peripheral blood. CDR3 amino acids: CASSLAEAGGGGYTF. CDR3 nucleotide sequence: TGTGCCAGCAGCTTAGCCGAGGCAGGGGGCGGCGGCTACACCTTC.